These T cell receptor beta chains were read from a single sample in a study of blood T cell repertoires in COVID-19. TCRdb's table, derived via immunoSEQ multiplex PCR, lists solely in-frame clones and lacks some. The table has around 310,000 clones, about nine tenths seen once. Sequencing input: PBMCs or T cells enriched from blood (not recorded which). The receptors originated from a woman between 35 and 50 years old who had recovered from COVID-19. Each CDR3 is given with its conserved first and last residue. A D gene is named only where the DNA matches it firmly. Part of the rows lack a size; the others show once, few, many or a class for expanded clones.

v_gene	d_gene	len	j_gene	abundance	CDR3aa	CDR3nt
TRBV6-5	NA	16	TRBJ2-2	NA	CASSYEETVNTGELFF	TGTGCCAGCAGTTACGAGGAGACGGTGAACACCGGGGAGCTGTTTTTT
TRBV3-1/TRBV3-2	NA	15	TRBJ2-4	NA	CASSQVPGGENIQYF	TGTGCCAGCAGCCAAGTGCCGGGGGGCGAAAACATTCAGTACTTC
TRBV4-3	TRBD2	16	TRBJ2-7	NA	CASSQMASGSSYEQYF	TGCGCCAGCAGCCAAATGGCTAGCGGTTCTTCCTACGAGCAGTACTTC
TRBV24-1	NA	11	TRBJ2-1	NA	CATSDEREQFF	TGTGCCACCAGTGATGAGCGTGAGCAGTTCTTC
TRBV7-2	TRBD1	14	TRBJ2-1	NA	CASSFRQGAREQFF	TGTGCCAGCAGCTTCCGGCAGGGGGCGCGTGAGCAGTTCTTC
TRBV7-8	NA	12	TRBJ1-1	NA	CASSSTYSEAFF	TGTGCCAGCAGCTCGACCTACAGTGAAGCTTTCTTT
TRBV7-3	TRBD2	14	TRBJ2-3	NA	CASSFLPSGDTQYF	TGTGCCAGCAGCTTTTTACCTAGCGGAGATACGCAGTATTTT
TRBV3-1/TRBV3-2	NA	14	TRBJ2-3	NA	CASSPIGVYDTQYF	TGTGCCAGCAGCCCAATAGGAGTCTACGATACGCAGTATTTT
TRBV5-6	TRBD1	16	TRBJ2-3	NA	CASSADRGRLTDTQYF	TGTGCCAGCAGCGCGGACAGGGGGCGGTTAACAGATACGCAGTATTTT
TRBV9	NA	12	TRBJ1-1	NA	CASAGPGKLAFF	TGTGCCAGCGCCGGCCCGGGTAAGCTGGCTTTCTTT
TRBV30	NA	16	TRBJ1-6	NA	CAWSVLGGQYNSPLHF	TGTGCCTGGAGTGTTTTGGGCGGACAATATAATTCACCCCTCCACTTT
TRBV7-3	NA	12	TRBJ2-1	NA	CASSFPGSRQFF	TGTGCCAGCAGCTTTCCTGGCTCAAGGCAGTTCTTC
TRBV7-8	NA	17	TRBJ2-6	NA	CASSLRTAISGANVLTF	TGTGCCAGCAGCTTGAGGACAGCGATCTCTGGGGCCAACGTCCTGACTTTC
TRBV10-3	NA	15	TRBJ2-3	NA	CAISESGLETDTQYF	TGTGCCATCAGTGAGTCGGGGCTAGAGACAGATACGCAGTATTTT
TRBV24-1	NA	17	TRBJ2-2	NA	CATSDEGVGPVTGELFF	TGTGCCACCAGTGATGAGGGGGTGGGGCCCGTCACCGGGGAGCTGTTTTTT
TRBV7-6	NA	13	TRBJ1-1	NA	CASSAGQRTEAFF	TGTGCCAGCAGCGCTGGACAGAGGACTGAAGCTTTCTTT
TRBV2	TRBD1	18	TRBJ2-6	NA	CASRTMDRASAGANVLTF	TGTGCCAGCAGAACAATGGACAGGGCTTCAGCTGGGGCCAACGTCCTGACTTTC
TRBV6-5	TRBD2	15	TRBJ2-7	NA	CASSYSLAGGYEQYF	TGTGCCAGCAGTTACTCGTTAGCGGGGGGGTACGAGCAGTACTTC
TRBV7-3	NA	15	TRBJ2-1	NA	CASSSVGGAYNEQFF	TGTGCCAGCAGCTCGGTAGGGGGGGCCTACAATGAGCAGTTCTTC
TRBV25-1	TRBD1	15	TRBJ1-4	NA	CASSDKTGKYEKLFF	TGTGCCAGCAGTGACAAGACAGGGAAGTACGAAAAACTGTTTTTT
TRBV7-2	TRBD1	14	TRBJ2-7	NA	CASSSRQGAEEQYF	TGTGCCAGCAGCTCGAGACAGGGGGCAGAGGAGCAGTACTTC
TRBV6-2/TRBV6-3	TRBD1	14	TRBJ2-7	NA	CASSLQGPAYEQYF	TGTGCCAGCAGTTTACAGGGGCCAGCCTACGAGCAGTACTTC
TRBV7-2	TRBD2	17	TRBJ2-1	NA	CASSSQSKRELGNEQFF	TGTGCCAGCAGCTCCCAGTCCAAGCGGGAGCTTGGGAATGAGCAGTTCTTC
TRBV9	NA	16	TRBJ2-3	NA	CASSVEMQGGTDTQYF	TGTGCCAGCAGCGTAGAGATGCAGGGCGGCACAGATACGCAGTATTTT
TRBV10-1	TRBD2	17	TRBJ2-2	NA	CASSDLAGATNTGELFF	TGCGCCAGCAGTGACCTAGCGGGGGCAACGAACACCGGGGAGCTGTTTTTT
TRBV12-1	NA	17	TRBJ1-1	NA	CASSSGETVVEATEAFF	TGTGCCAGCAGCTCGGGGGAGACAGTGGTGGAGGCCACTGAAGCTTTCTTT
TRBV28	TRBD1	17	TRBJ1-2	NA	CASSAVGLGGASYGYTF	TGTGCCAGCAGCGCTGTCGGCCTAGGGGGCGCCAGCTATGGCTACACCTTC
TRBV2	NA	12	TRBJ1-1	NA	CASRYEGTEAFF	TGTGCCAGCAGATACGAGGGCACTGAAGCTTTCTTT
TRBV4-1	NA	12	TRBJ2-7	few	CASSQEQGQQYF	TGCGCCAGCAGCCAAGAACAGGGACAGCAGTACTTC
TRBV30	NA	12	TRBJ2-2	NA	CAWTPVYGELFF	TGTGCCTGGACTCCAGTGTACGGGGAGCTGTTTTTT
TRBV24-1	TRBD2	16	TRBJ2-2	NA	CATSTPLADGTGELFF	TGTGCCACCAGTACTCCCCTAGCGGATGGTACCGGGGAGCTGTTTTTT
TRBV6-5	TRBD1	15	TRBJ2-7	NA	CASSSGQGVSNEQYF	TGTGCCAGCAGCTCTGGACAGGGGGTATCTAACGAGCAGTACTTC
TRBV18	NA	14	TRBJ1-4	NA	CASSPPRVGEKLFF	TGTGCCAGCTCACCCCCCAGGGTTGGCGAAAAACTGTTTTTT
TRBV7-9	NA	13	TRBJ2-5	NA	CASSLGQIKTQYF	TGTGCCAGCAGCTTAGGCCAGATAAAGACCCAGTACTTC
TRBV28	NA	15	TRBJ1-2	NA	CASSLTGGPFYGYTF	TGTGCCAGCAGTTTAACGGGGGGGCCGTTCTATGGCTACACCTTC
TRBV7-8	TRBD2	16	TRBJ2-5	NA	CASSLLGGGFQETQYF	TGTGCCAGCAGCTTATTGGGGGGGGGATTCCAAGAGACCCAGTACTTC
TRBV7-2	TRBD2	15	TRBJ2-1	NA	CASSPRTSSYNEQFF	TGTGCCAGCAGCCCGCGGACTAGCTCCTACAATGAGCAGTTCTTC
TRBV28	TRBD1	14	TRBJ1-5	NA	CASTAGTGVQPQHF	TGTGCCAGCACCGCCGGGACAGGCGTACAGCCCCAGCATTTT
TRBV9	TRBD1	15	TRBJ2-7	NA	CASSHGTGGKSEQYF	TGTGCCAGCAGCCACGGGACAGGGGGCAAGTCCGAGCAGTACTTC
TRBV11-2	NA	20	TRBJ2-2	NA	CASSLDQRYRDLSNTGELFF	TGTGCCAGCAGCTTAGATCAGCGATACAGGGATTTGTCGAACACCGGGGAGCTGTTTTTT
TRBV3-1/TRBV3-2	NA	15	TRBJ2-5	NA	CASSKRVVIQETQYF	TGTGCCAGCAGCAAAAGAGTAGTGATCCAAGAGACCCAGTACTTC
TRBV5-5	NA	14	TRBJ1-1	once	CASSHRALNTEAFF	TGTGCCAGCAGCCACAGAGCCTTGAACACTGAAGCTTTCTTT
TRBV5-6	TRBD1	15	TRBJ2-7	NA	CASSLRQDRGYEQYF	TGTGCCAGCAGCTTGAGGCAGGACAGGGGGTACGAGCAGTACTTC
TRBV2	NA	13	TRBJ1-2	NA	CASSEGRGYGYTF	TGTGCCAGCAGTGAAGGGCGGGGGTATGGCTACACCTTC
TRBV2	NA	13	TRBJ1-5	NA	CASSELNNQPQHF	TGTGCCAGCAGTGAGTTAAACAATCAGCCCCAGCATTTT
TRBV5-5	NA	20	TRBJ2-6	NA	CASSLQAPRGSISGANVLTF	TGTGCCAGCAGCTTACAGGCACCAAGGGGATCCATATCTGGGGCCAACGTCCTGACTTTC
TRBV19	TRBD2	16	TRBJ2-7	NA	CASSPRGSGPSYEQYF	TGTGCCAGTAGTCCCCGGGGTAGCGGGCCGTCCTACGAGCAGTACTTC
TRBV28	NA	15	TRBJ2-7	NA	CASSFTDSQVYEQYF	TGTGCCAGCAGTTTCACCGACAGCCAAGTATACGAGCAGTACTTC
TRBV4-1	TRBD2	16	TRBJ2-1	NA	CASSQTGLAGNNEQFF	TGCGCCAGCAGCCAAACGGGACTAGCGGGAAACAATGAGCAGTTCTTC
TRBV5-4	NA	15	TRBJ2-7	NA	CASSHEEGTYYEQYF	TGTGCCAGCAGCCACGAGGAGGGGACCTACTACGAGCAGTACTTC
TRBV5-1	TRBD1	16	TRBJ1-4	NA	CASDHLLTGENEKLFF	TGCGCCAGCGACCACCTCTTGACAGGGGAGAATGAAAAACTGTTTTTT
TRBV7-3	NA	15	TRBJ2-1	NA	CASSSRQDSYNEQFF	TGTGCCAGCAGCTCCCGACAGGATTCCTACAATGAGCAGTTCTTC
TRBV5-1	TRBD1	13	TRBJ2-7	NA	CASSLDRGNEQYF	TGCGCCAGCAGCTTGGACAGGGGCAACGAGCAGTACTTC
TRBV2	NA	14	TRBJ1-1	NA	CASRMGGLNTEAFF	TGTGCCAGCAGAATGGGGGGGCTGAACACTGAAGCTTTCTTT
TRBV7-2	TRBD1	18	TRBJ1-4	NA	CASSLVGGTGPTNEKLFF	TGTGCCAGCAGCTTAGTAGGGGGGACAGGACCAACTAATGAAAAACTGTTTTTT
TRBV28	NA	14	TRBJ1-2	NA	CASSSRAGLDGYTF	TGTGCCAGCAGTTCCCGCGCAGGGCTGGATGGCTACACCTTC
TRBV7-9	NA	15	TRBJ1-4	few	CASSFVQGRNEKLFF	TGTGCCAGCAGCTTCGTTCAAGGGAGGAATGAAAAACTGTTTTTT
TRBV27	TRBD1	13	TRBJ1-1	NA	CASSLIQGTEAFF	TGTGCCAGCAGTCTTATACAGGGGACTGAAGCTTTCTTT
TRBV9	TRBD2	16	TRBJ2-7	NA	CASSVGSGRDQYEQYF	TGTGCCAGCAGCGTAGGGTCGGGGAGGGATCAATACGAGCAGTACTTC